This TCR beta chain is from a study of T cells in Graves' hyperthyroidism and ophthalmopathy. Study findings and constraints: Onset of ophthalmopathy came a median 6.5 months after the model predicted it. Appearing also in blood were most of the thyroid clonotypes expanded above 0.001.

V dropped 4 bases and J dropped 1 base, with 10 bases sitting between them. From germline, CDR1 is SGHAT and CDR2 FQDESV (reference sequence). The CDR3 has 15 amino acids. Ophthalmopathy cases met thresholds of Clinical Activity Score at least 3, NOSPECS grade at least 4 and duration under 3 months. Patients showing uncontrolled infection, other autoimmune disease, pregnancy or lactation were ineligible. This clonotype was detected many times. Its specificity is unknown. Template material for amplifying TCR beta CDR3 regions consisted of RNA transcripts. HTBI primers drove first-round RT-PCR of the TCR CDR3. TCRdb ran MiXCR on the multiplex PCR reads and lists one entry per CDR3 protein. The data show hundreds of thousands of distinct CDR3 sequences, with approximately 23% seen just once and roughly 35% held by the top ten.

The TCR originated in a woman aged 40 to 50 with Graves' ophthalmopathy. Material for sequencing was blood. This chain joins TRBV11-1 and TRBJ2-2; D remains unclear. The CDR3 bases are TGTGCCAGCAGCTCCACCACAGAGAACACCGGGGAGCTGTTTTTT. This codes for CASSSTTENTGELFF.